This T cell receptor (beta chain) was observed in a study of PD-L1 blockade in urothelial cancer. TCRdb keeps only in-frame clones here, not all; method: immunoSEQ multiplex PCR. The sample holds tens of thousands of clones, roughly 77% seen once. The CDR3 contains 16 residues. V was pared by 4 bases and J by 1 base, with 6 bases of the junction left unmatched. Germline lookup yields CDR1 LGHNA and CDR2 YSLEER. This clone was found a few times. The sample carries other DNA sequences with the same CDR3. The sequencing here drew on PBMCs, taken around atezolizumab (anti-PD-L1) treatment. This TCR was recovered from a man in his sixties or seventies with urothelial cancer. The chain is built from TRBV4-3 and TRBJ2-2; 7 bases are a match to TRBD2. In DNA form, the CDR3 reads TGCGCCAGCAGCCCTAGGGCTAGCGGGAACACCGGGGAGCTGTTTTTT. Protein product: CASSPRASGNTGELFF.